These 5 T cell receptor beta chains originate from one sample sequenced in a study of glioma-infiltrating T cells. The iRepertoire nested amplicon-rescue multiplex PCR amplified TCR alpha and beta CDR3s from RNA. TCRdb recomputed calls from the multiplex PCR reads with MiXCR, one row per CDR3 protein. The sample records some 40,000 distinct CDR3 sequences, about 22% being singletons. Sample: glioma tissue, nonneoplastic brain tissue, or PBMCs (not recorded which). The receptors were gathered from a human donor with low-grade glioma or glioblastoma, undergoing nonglioma brain surgery, or in good health (not recorded which).

On this clonotype: A much larger clone differs from this one at a single base, so this may be a read error. V usage is TRBV6-6 and J usage is TRBJ1-1; 7 bases line up with TRBD1. The CDR3 runs to 15 residues. Germline values: CDR1 MNHNY, CDR2 SVGAGI (reference sequence). V trimming: 2 bases; J trimming: 6 bases; junction bases outside the gene matches: 9. CDR3 in amino acids: CASSYEGGIDAEAFF. The CDR3 nucleotides are TGTGCCAGCAGTTACGAAGGGGGCATTGACGCTGAAGCTTTCTTT.

Many counts were recorded for this clonotype. The chain uses TRBV20-1 and TRBJ2-5; D is unclear. The germline gives CDR1 DFQATT, CDR2 SNEGSKA (reference sequence). V lost 3 bases, J lost 6 bases, and 11 bases lay in between. The CDR3 has 12 residues. The CDR3: CSASESQKTQYF. The CDR3 bases are TGCAGTGCTAGCGAATCTCAGAAGACCCAGTACTTC.

The chain uses TRBV7-9 and TRBJ2-4, with D perhaps TRBD1 (6 bases). CDR1 and CDR2 from the germline V gene are SEHNR and FQNEAQ (reference sequence). V lost 1 base and J 0 bases, leaving 19 bases between the germline ends. This CDR3 spans 19 amino acids. CDR3 in amino acids: CASSLVVPGQMLAKNIQYF. The CDR3 nucleotides are TGTGCCAGCAGCTTAGTGGTTCCTGGACAGATGCTAGCCAAAAACATTCAGTACTTC.

There are many counts of this clonotype. The chain carries TRBV5-1 and TRBJ1-1, with D hard to call. Germline CDR1 is SGHRS and CDR2 is YFSETQ. The CDR3 sequence is 14 residues long. The ends were cut back, 3 bases at V and 5 bases at J, with 14 bases in the middle. The CDR3 protein is CASSSTDPRTEAFF. CDR3 DNA sequence: TGCGCCAGCAGCTCGACGGACCCCCGGACTGAAGCTTTCTTT.

This clonotype has a count of ten or more. The chain recombines TRBV7-8 with TRBJ2-7; D unresolved. V was pared by 0 bases and J by 2 bases, with 8 bases between. This CDR3 contains 14 residues. The V gene's germline CDR1 is SGHVS and CDR2 FQNEAQ. The CDR3 coding sequence is TGTGCCAGCAGCTTAGCGGGAACACCCTACGAGCAGTACGTC. Its translation: CASSLAGTPYEQYV.